The 15 T cell receptor beta chains presented below share a single source sample, sequenced in a study of T cell responses to AZD1222 COVID-19 vaccine. The data were produced by immunoSEQ multiplex PCR, yet TCRdb's version contains in-frame clones alone and is incomplete. This table holds more than 150,000 clones, about 93% found once. Here the sequenced sample was peripheral blood, taken 28 days after the second AZD1222 dose. Receptors were obtained from an adult who received the AZD1222 COVID-19 vaccine.

This clone was observed a single time. The chain is built from TRBV19 and TRBJ1-1; D not resolved. This CDR3 has 15 amino acids. V shed 4 bases and J shed 3 bases, with 15 bases lying between them. Per the germline V gene, CDR1 is LNHDA and CDR2 is SQIVND (reference sequence). In DNA form, the CDR3 reads TGTGCCAGTAGTAACAGAGGGAGAGGGTACACTGAAGCTTTCTTT. It yields the protein CASSNRGRGYTEAFF.

The J gene is TRBJ1-5, the V gene TRBV6-5; D unresolved. Germline CDR1 MNHEY, CDR2 SVGAGI. Trimming took off 6 bases at V and 5 bases at J, with 11 bases between the two ends. This CDR3 has 13 residues. The CDR3 is CASSSMSDQPQHF. For the CDR3, the DNA is TGTGCCAGCAGCAGTATGTCCGATCAGCCCCAGCATTTT.

The J gene is TRBJ2-7, the V gene TRBV2; TRBD2 matches at 13 bases. Germline lookup yields CDR1 SNHLY and CDR2 FYNNEI. CDR3 length: 15 residues. Unmatched junction bases numbered 9, after V lost 6 bases and J lost 7 bases. The CDR3 here is CASRTSGGLSFEQYF. For the CDR3, the DNA is TGTGCCAGCAGGACTAGCGGGGGGCTCTCTTTTGAGCAGTACTTC.

This sequence joins TRBV28 and TRBJ1-1; D is undetermined. V was pared by 5 bases and J by 4 bases, with 14 bases between. The CDR3 totals 14 residues. CDR1 and CDR2 (germline): MDHEN, SYDVKM. DNA of the CDR3: TGTGCCAGCAGTAATGCCGGGCCCGTCACTGAAGCTTTCTTT. It translates to CASSNAGPVTEAFF.

The sample holds one count of this clone. The chain is built from TRBV28 and TRBJ1-1; 10 positions match TRBD1. J gave up 9 bases and V 6 bases, and 4 bases lay outside the gene matches. The CDR3 loop spans 12 amino acids. Germline assignment: CDR1 MDHEN and CDR2 SYDVKM. CDR3 region: CASSLDRGKAFF. CDR3 DNA: TGTGCCAGCAGCTTGGACAGGGGGAAAGCTTTCTTT.

This chain connects TRBV6-6 to TRBJ1-2; D is ambiguous. Germline V CDR1 and CDR2: MNHNY, SVGAGI (reference sequence). Deletions cut 0 bases from V and 10 bases from J, with 15 bases between. This CDR3 spans 14 amino acids. The CDR3 coding sequence is TGTGCCAGCAGTTACTCGAGTGATAGGCTACTCTACACCTTC. It yields the protein CASSYSSDRLLYTF.

The CDR3 spells CASTGTGLNNSPLHF. CDR3 nucleotides: TGTGCCAGCACCGGGACAGGGCTGAATAATTCACCCCTCCACTTT. This sequence joins TRBV2 and TRBJ1-6, with 9 bases matching TRBD1. Germline values: CDR1 SNHLY, CDR2 FYNNEI. The V gene end was trimmed by 7 bases and the J gene end by 5 bases; junction bases not matched to a gene: 6. This CDR3 is 15 amino acids long.

The V and J genes are TRBV19 and TRBJ1-2; 9 bases are a match to TRBD1. Germline V gene lookup returns CDR1 LNHDA and CDR2 SQIVND (reference sequence). The CDR3 has 16 residues. J was trimmed by 4 bases and V by 4 bases; bases with no gene match: 10. CDR3 amino acids: CASSTHPGQGRYGYTF. The CDR3 DNA reads as TGTGCCAGTAGTACCCACCCGGGACAGGGCCGCTATGGCTACACCTTC.

This clone has a single count. The chain joins TRBV3-1 (or the pseudogene TRBV3-2) to TRBJ2-1, with 10 bases lining up with TRBD1. The J segment lost 6 bases and the V segment lost 1 base, leaving 3 bases of the junction unmatched. This CDR3 has 15 amino acids. The germline CDR1 and CDR2 sequences are LGHDT and YNNKEL (reference sequence). CDR3 residues: CASSQGQGAVNEQFF. In DNA, the CDR3 is TGTGCCAGCAGCCAAGGACAGGGGGCGGTCAATGAGCAGTTCTTC.

The genes are TRBV7-2 and TRBJ1-2; a possible D gene is TRBD1 (6 bases). Germline lookup yields CDR1 SGHTA and CDR2 FQGNSA. V shed 8 bases and J shed 1 base, with 14 bases lying between them. The CDR3 consists of 14 residues. The CDR3: CASGRTELNYGYTF. In nucleotides, the CDR3 is TGTGCCAGCGGCCGGACAGAGCTTAACTATGGCTACACCTTC.

This chain joins TRBV5-1 and TRBJ1-1; 8 nucleotides align to TRBD1. The germline V gene has CDR1 SGHRS and CDR2 YFSETQ. V lost 3 bases and J lost 5; bases outside the gene matches: 6. The CDR3 sequence is 14 residues long. CDR3 loop: CASSWGQAVTEAFF. The CDR3 nucleotides read TGCGCCAGCAGCTGGGGACAGGCAGTAACTGAAGCTTTCTTT.

This chain joins TRBV6-2 or TRBV6-3 and TRBJ1-4, with 8 bases matching TRBD1. The CDR3 length is 15 residues. Germline loops: CDR1 MNHEY, CDR2 SVGEGT. V was pared by 5 bases and J by 8 bases, with 10 bases of the junction left unmatched. The DNA of the CDR3 is TGTGCCAGCAGTCTGCTCGACAGGGGATACGAAAAACTGTTTTTT. Translating gives CASSLLDRGYEKLFF.

The chain recombines TRBV30 with TRBJ2-7, with 8 bases lining up with TRBD1. This CDR3 region has 14 residues. With V trimmed by 2 bases and J by 4 bases, 7 bases remained unmatched. Per the germline V gene, CDR1 is GTSNPN and CDR2 is SVGIG (reference sequence). This CDR3 reads CAWSRAGGDYEQYF. CDR3 sequence (DNA): TGTGCCTGGAGTCGAGCAGGGGGCGATTACGAGCAGTACTTC.

This clone was counted a single time. The chain links TRBV19 to TRBJ1-1; D possibly corresponds to TRBD1 (6 bases). Germline assignment: CDR1 LNHDA and CDR2 SQIVND (reference sequence). V was cut by 8 bases and J by 7 bases, with 20 bases left in between. The CDR3 covers 14 residues. CDR3 region: CASGARQDRVEAFF. CDR3 DNA: TGTGCCAGTGGTGCCCGACAGGATAGAGTTGAAGCTTTCTTT.

This clone was detected once. The gene calls are TRBV19 and TRBJ2-7; 8 nucleotides match TRBD2. The V gene's germline CDR1 is LNHDA and CDR2 SQIVND (reference sequence). V shed 5 bases and J 0 bases; nucleotides not matched to a gene: 6. The CDR3 is 15 residues long. The DNA for the CDR3 is TGTGCCAGTAGTCGGACTAGCAGTAGCTCCTACGAGCAGTACTTC. Its translation: CASSRTSSSSYEQYF.